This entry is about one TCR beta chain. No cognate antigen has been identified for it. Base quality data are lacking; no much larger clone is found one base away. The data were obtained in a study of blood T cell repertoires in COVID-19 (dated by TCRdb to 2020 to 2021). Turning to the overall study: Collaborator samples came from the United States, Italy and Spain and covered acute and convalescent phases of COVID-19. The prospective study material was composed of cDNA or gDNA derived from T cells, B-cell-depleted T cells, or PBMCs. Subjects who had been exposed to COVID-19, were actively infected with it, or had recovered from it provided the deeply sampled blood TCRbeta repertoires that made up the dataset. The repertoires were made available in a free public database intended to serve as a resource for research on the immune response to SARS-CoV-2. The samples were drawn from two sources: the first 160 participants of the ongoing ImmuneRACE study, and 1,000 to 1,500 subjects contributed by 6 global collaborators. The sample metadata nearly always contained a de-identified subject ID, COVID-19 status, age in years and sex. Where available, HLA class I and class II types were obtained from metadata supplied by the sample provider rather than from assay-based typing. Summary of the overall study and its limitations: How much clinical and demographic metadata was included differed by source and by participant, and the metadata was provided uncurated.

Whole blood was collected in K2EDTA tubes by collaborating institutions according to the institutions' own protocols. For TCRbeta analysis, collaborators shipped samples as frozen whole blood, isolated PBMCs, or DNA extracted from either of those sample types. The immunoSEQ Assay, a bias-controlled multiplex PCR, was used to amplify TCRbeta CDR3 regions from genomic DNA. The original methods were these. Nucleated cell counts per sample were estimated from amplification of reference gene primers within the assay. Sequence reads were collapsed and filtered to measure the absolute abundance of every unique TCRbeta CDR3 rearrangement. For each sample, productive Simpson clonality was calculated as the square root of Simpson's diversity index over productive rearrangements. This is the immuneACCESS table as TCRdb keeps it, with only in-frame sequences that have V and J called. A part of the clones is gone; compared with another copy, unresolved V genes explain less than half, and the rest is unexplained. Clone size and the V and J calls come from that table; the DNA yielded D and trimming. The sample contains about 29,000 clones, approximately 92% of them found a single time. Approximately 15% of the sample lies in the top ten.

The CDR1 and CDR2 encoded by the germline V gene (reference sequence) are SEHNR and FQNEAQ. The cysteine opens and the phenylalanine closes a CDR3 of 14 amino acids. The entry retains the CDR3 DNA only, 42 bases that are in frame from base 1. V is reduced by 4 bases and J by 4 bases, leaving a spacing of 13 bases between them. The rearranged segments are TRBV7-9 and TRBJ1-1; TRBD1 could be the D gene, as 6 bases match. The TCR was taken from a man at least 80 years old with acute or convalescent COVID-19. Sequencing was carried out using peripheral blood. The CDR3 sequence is CASSSEGVGTEAFF. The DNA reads TGTGCCAGCAGCTCCGAGGGGGTGGGCACTGAAGCTTTCTTT.